The clone carrying this T cell receptor (beta chain) was counted a few times. The entry originates in a study of T cell repertoires in cytomegalovirus infection. About the study: Indicated by public TCR beta signatures were CMV infection and matching HLA type.

TCRdb re-analysed the reads in MiXCR, keeping a single row per CDR3 protein. The data hold over 150,000 distinct CDR3 sequences, with approximately 17% observed a single time. CDR3 length equals 13 residues. The ends were cut back, 2 bases at V and 4 bases at J, with 7 bases in the middle. Germline V gene data show CDR1 as SGHNT and CDR2 as YYREEE (reference sequence). This chain connects TRBV5-4 to TRBJ1-5, with no clear D. The source material was CD8+ T cells from PBMCs. The origin of this receptor is a human donor in good health (CMV status not recorded). Some clones in this sample may be carry-over from other donors' samples. The CDR3 protein is CASSFGDNQPQHF. In nucleotides, the CDR3 is TGTGCCAGCAGCTTCGGGGATAATCAGCCCCAGCATTTT.